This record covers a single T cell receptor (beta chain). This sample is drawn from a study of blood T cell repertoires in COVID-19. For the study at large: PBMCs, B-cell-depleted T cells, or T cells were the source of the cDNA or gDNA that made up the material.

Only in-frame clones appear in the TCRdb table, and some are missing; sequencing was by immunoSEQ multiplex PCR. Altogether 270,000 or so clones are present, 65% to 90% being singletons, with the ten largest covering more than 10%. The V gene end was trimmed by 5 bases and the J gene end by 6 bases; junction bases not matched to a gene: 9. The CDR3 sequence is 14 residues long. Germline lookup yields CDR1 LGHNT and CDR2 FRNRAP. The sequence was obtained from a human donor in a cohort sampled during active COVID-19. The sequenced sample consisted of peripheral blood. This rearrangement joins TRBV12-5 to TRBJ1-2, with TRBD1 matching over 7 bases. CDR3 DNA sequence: TGTGCTAGTGGTAGTACACAGGGGAGAGATGGCTACACCTTC. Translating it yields CASGSTQGRDGYTF. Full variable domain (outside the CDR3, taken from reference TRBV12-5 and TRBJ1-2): DARVTQTPRHKVTEMGQEVTMRCQPILGHNTVFWYRQTMMQGLELLAYFRNRAPLDDSGMPKDRFSAEMPDATLATLKIQPSEPRDSAVYFCASGSTQGRDGYTFGSGTRLTVV.